This record looks at one TCR beta chain sequence and its context. At least ten counts were recorded for this clonotype. The clone's antigen remains unknown. The record has no base qualities; no much larger clone is one base away. These data belong to a study of T cells in Graves' hyperthyroidism and ophthalmopathy (dated by TCRdb to about 2019). For the study in its entirety: To identify distinguishing TCR V-J signatures, a discovery cohort of 100 patients was used, comprising 43 with Graves' ophthalmopathy and around 57 with stable Graves' hyperthyroidism. The approximately 100 discovery patients were divided at random into training and test sets in a 7:3 ratio. Following sampling, methimazole starting at 30 mg daily was given to hyperthyroidism patients, and high-dose intravenous methylprednisolone was given to ophthalmopathy patients. Prospective prediction of ophthalmopathy was tested in an independent validation cohort consisting of under 20 hyperthyroidism patients and approximately 16 patients who later progressed to ophthalmopathy. In addition, the study compared T-cell repertoires in thyroid tissue and in blood from about 6 Graves' hyperthyroidism patients. The paper reports TCR Vbeta CDR3 sequencing of approximately 140 peripheral blood samples: 40 or so ophthalmopathy, some 80 hyperthyroidism and approximately 17 progressor patients. Overall study outcomes, separate from this receptor: In validation, progression to ophthalmopathy was predicted by the model with more than 65% sensitivity and around 76% specificity, a median of around 5.9 months before onset. Sample size was not statistically predetermined, and investigators were not blinded to group allocation. A 13 V-J signature model separated ophthalmopathy from stable hyperthyroidism, with nearly 90% sensitivity and just under 84% specificity in cross-validation and 80%/75% in testing. Blood samples also contained most of the expanded thyroid clonotypes (frequency above 0.001), which suggests that blood repertoires may reflect thyroid immune responses.

The TCR beta CDR3 regions were amplified from RNA transcripts. A first-round RT-PCR of the TCR CDR3 used the HTBI primer set with the Qiagen OneStep RT-PCR kit. The libraries were constructed in a second round of multiplex PCR and then size-selected and purified. Sequencing of the libraries was done on an Illumina HiSeq2000 using paired-end 100 bp reads. Per the source publication's procedure: SOAPnuke was used to process the raw data, throwing out any read that contained adapters or uncalled bases, had a mean Phred below 15, or lacked an exact constant-primer or identifier match. COPE v1.2.5 was used to merge high-quality paired reads, and clonotypes were defined as unique nucleotide sequences. Clonotypes were aligned to IMGT TRBV, TRBD and TRBJ reference segments using MiTCR v1.1. Analysis was restricted to V-J combinations with a frequency above 0.0001, which covered roughly 99% of repertoires. A TCS score was defined as the ratio between F50 (clonal expansion) and ExV (chaos), using BLOSUM62-based TCRdist between CDR3 peptides within each V-J. Welch's t-statistics and random forest reduced 450 to 600 V-J features to some 14, which were used in a naive Bayes classifier (R e1071). The Morisita-Horn index was used to measure how similar the thyroid and blood repertoires were. The public reads were quality trimmed at Q25 with fastp and then assembled into clones with MiXCR by TCRdb, keeping productive beta chains. Rows merge per CDR3 protein into single entries with the most common DNA and genes. The V and J calls reflect TCRdb's pipeline rather than the authors' work. This sample is represented by approximately 640,000 distinct CDR3 sequences; over 40% of them were singletons. Under 8% of the sample comes from the top ten.

Trimming costs V 3 bases and J 8 bases, and their ends lie 12 bases apart. Based on the germline V gene, the CDR1 and CDR2 sequences are KGHDR and SFDVKD. The CDR3 contains 13 residues, cysteine and phenylalanine counted. The entry retains the CDR3 DNA only, 39 bases that are in frame from base 1. Patients with uncontrolled infections, other autoimmune diseases, pregnancy or lactation were excluded. Diagnoses were based on clinical symptoms, serum thyroxine and TRAb, thyroid ultrasound and orbital computed tomography. Trizol reagent was used to extract total RNA, and RNA quality was then checked on an Agilent 2100 Bioanalyzer.

The chain is made from TRBV24-1 and TRBJ1-1; matching of 6 bases hints at TRBD1 as the D gene. Sequences were obtained from peripheral blood or thyroid tissue (not recorded which). This sequence was found in an adult man with Graves' disease, either hyperthyroidism or ophthalmopathy (not recorded which). The CDR3 reads as follows: CATSDTGTSEAFF. The DNA is as follows: TGTGCCACCAGTGATACCGGGACATCGGAAGCTTTCTTT.